This record concerns one T cell receptor (beta chain) sequence. No antigen is known for it. The TCR beta cDNA libraries contained unique molecular identifiers. When roughly 0.85 to 11 million T cells were used, they gave some 540,000 cDNA molecules. TCRdb re-called the PCR reads through MiXCR, storing one row per CDR3 protein. The sample lists 750,000 to 950,000 distinct CDR3 sequences, around 53% occurring once. This sample was included in a study of post-analysis software for immune sequencing data. Overall study context: The disease courses covered relapsing-remitting, secondary progressive and progressive-relapsing multiple sclerosis. Study-level results: Controls had significantly higher normalized Chao1 diversity than multiple sclerosis patients. F measure clustering grouped samples strongly by preparation batch. TRBV5-6, TRBV5-1 and TRBV20-1 were among roughly five TRBV segments more frequent in patients than controls.

This CDR3 comprises 16 residues. V was pared by 5 bases and J by 0 bases, with 14 bases between. From germline, CDR1 is DFQATT and CDR2 SNEGSKA (reference sequence). This sequence originates from a girl between 5 and 17 years old with multiple sclerosis. The sample consisted of blood. The chain has TRBV20-1 and TRBJ2-6; D unresolved. CDR3: CSAQHETRSGANVLTF. The CDR3 DNA follows: TGCAGTGCTCAACATGAGACACGCTCTGGGGCCAACGTCCTGACTTTC.